Included here is one T cell receptor (beta chain) sequence, with context. Its antigen is undetermined. This entry is derived from a study of shared clonotypes between healthy human individuals. Overall study results and limits: For naive CD4 cells, around 5% of clonotypes were shared across a few donors.

Clones were sequenced by immunoSEQ multiplex PCR, and TCRdb holds only the in-frame ones, with some missing. Of a few hundred thousand clones listed, 96% are singletons. Trimming took 6 bases from V and 5 from J, leaving 22 bases between them. Germline-derived CDR1 and CDR2 are MDHEN and SYDVKM. CDR3 length: 17 residues. This chain links TRBV28 with TRBJ2-2; weak D call: TRBD2 (6 bases). Input material: memory CD8+ T cells sorted from blood. This sample's subset: CD45RO+ cells pooled with CCR7-negative TemRA cells. The clonotype was recovered from a man under 40 in good health. CDR3 amino acids: CASRSRGIRIRTGELFF. DNA of the CDR3: TGTGCCAGCAGGTCCCGGGGGATCCGGATCAGGACCGGGGAGCTGTTTTTT. Filled out from reference TRBV28 and TRBJ2-2, the complete variable domain reads DVKVTQSSRYLVKRTGEKVFLECVQDMDHENMFWYRQDPGLGLRLIYFSYDVKMKEKGDIPEGYSVSREKKERFSLILESASTNQTSMYLCASRSRGIRIRTGELFFGEGSRLTVL.